This T cell receptor beta chain was recorded in a study of blood T cells in healthy people across ages. V shed 4 bases and J 4 bases; nucleotides not matched to a gene: 6. The CDR3 spans 16 residues. Per germline, CDR1 SGHRS and CDR2 YFSETQ. A note on this clonotype: Its antigen is as yet unknown.

Study results and caveats: Across samples, TCR beta diversity tracked strongly with naive T cell percentage.

A sample-barcoded 5' primer and a J-beta primer mix were used in a second PCR of roughly 7 to 11 cycles. TCRdb reprocessed the 5' RACE reads with MiXCR, giving one entry per CDR3 protein. Of hundreds of thousands of distinct CDR3 sequences listed, roughly 56% are singletons. Sequencing input: blood. The chain is built from TRBV5-1 and TRBJ2-1; 12 positions agree with TRBD2. The clonotype originates from a middle-aged man in good health. CDR3: CASSKTSGRGYNEQFF. In DNA, the CDR3 is TGCGCCAGCAGCAAGACTAGCGGGAGAGGATACAATGAGCAGTTCTTC.